The rows below give T cell receptor beta chains drawn from one sample of a study of T-cell memory formation after mild COVID-19. TCRdb analysed the 5' RACE reads with MiXCR anew, one entry per CDR3 protein. Of 300,000 to 350,000 distinct CDR3 sequences in the sample, roughly an eighth were seen once. Source material: PBMCs or a T cell subset sorted from them (not recorded which). The receptors originated from a man in his late teens or twenties who had mild COVID-19 (a few samples of this study predate the infection). Cell type and time point are not known. The CDR3 runs from the conserved cysteine through the conserved F or W. The D gene is left open where the match is weak. The listing skips clone size in some rows; elsewhere it reads once, few, many or a size class.

V	J	D	size	DNA	CDR3
TRBV10-3	TRBJ2-3	-	-	TGTGCCATCAGTCTAGGGGGGCTGGCAGATACGCAGTATTTT	CAISLGGLADTQYF
TRBV7-9	TRBJ2-5	-	many	TGTGCCAGCAGACAACCGACTGGAAAAGAGACCCAGTACTTC	CASRQPTGKETQYF
TRBV6-5	TRBJ2-3	TRBD1	-	TGTGCCAGCAGGGGGGACAGGGGCCAAGATACGCAGTATTTT	CASRGDRGQDTQYF
TRBV6-6	TRBJ2-1	TRBD2	many	TGTGCCAGCAGTCCTAGCGGGGGCCCATACAATGAGCAGTTCTTC	CASSPSGGPYNEQFF
TRBV5-6	TRBJ2-1	TRBD2	-	TGTGCCAGCAGCTTGGGACGGGGGGTGTTCTTC	CASSLGRGVFF
TRBV5-6	TRBJ2-5	TRBD1	-	TGTGCCAGCAGCTTGGGCAGGGGGCTCCAAGAGACCCAGTACTTC	CASSLGRGLQETQYF
TRBV9	TRBJ2-7	-	-	TGTGCCAGCAGCGTAGGGGTAGGACTTGAGGAGCAGTACTTC	CASSVGVGLEEQYF
TRBV7-9	TRBJ2-1	-	few	TGTGCCAGCAGCTTCGCCCCCACGAATGAGCAGTTCTTC	CASSFAPTNEQFF
TRBV12-3/TRBV12-4	TRBJ1-6	-	-	TGTGCCAGCAGATCCCAGGATTCGGATTCACCCCTCCACTTT	CASRSQDSDSPLHF
TRBV15	TRBJ2-1	-	-	TGTGCCACCAGCAGAGTTGCGCTTAGGGCTTACAATGAGCAGTTCTTC	CATSRVALRAYNEQFF
TRBV3-1	TRBJ1-3	-	few	TGTGCCAGCAGCCAAGATGTCGTCTCTGGAAACACCATATATTTT	CASSQDVVSGNTIYF
TRBV20-1	TRBJ2-3	TRBD1	-	TGCAGTGCTCTCCCTTTGACAGGGCCCACAGATACGCAGTATTTT	CSALPLTGPTDTQYF
TRBV12-3/TRBV12-4	TRBJ2-3	-	-	TGTGCCAGCAACGTAGACCCGGGAGATACGCAGTATTTT	CASNVDPGDTQYF
TRBV28	TRBJ2-4	-	-	TGTGCCAGCGGGAGGAACATTCAGTACTTC	CASGRNIQYF
TRBV24-1	TRBJ2-5	-	many	TGTGCCACCAGTGACCCCCGGCAGGGAGGAGAGACCCAGTACTTC	CATSDPRQGGETQYF
TRBV7-2	TRBJ1-1	-	few	TGTGCCAGCAGCTTATATACGGTACAGAACACTGAAGCTTTCTTT	CASSLYTVQNTEAFF
TRBV28	TRBJ1-2	-	-	TGTGCCAGCAGTTTAATAGGGCTGGGGGGAGACTACACCTTC	CASSLIGLGGDYTF
TRBV4-3	TRBJ2-2	-	-	TGCGCCAGCAGTAACCAGAACACCGGGGAGCTGTTTTTT	CASSNQNTGELFF
TRBV21-1	TRBJ1-6	-	-	TGTGCCGGGCCTTCGACAGGGATTCCTGGTTCACCCCTCCACTTT	CAGPSTGIPGSPLHF
TRBV1	TRBJ2-5	-	once	TGCACCAGCGGGTCCGTGCGGCACTTC	CTSGSVRHF
TRBV20-1	TRBJ1-2	-	-	TGCAGTGCTAGAGGGATTGGCTTAGCTAACTATGGCTACACCTTC	CSARGIGLANYGYTF
TRBV4-3	TRBJ1-6	-	-	TGCGCCAGCAGCCAATGGGGGCGAGGGTCACCCCTCCACTTT	CASSQWGRGSPLHF
TRBV6-2/TRBV6-3	TRBJ1-2	-	-	TGTGCCAGCAGTTACTTGGGTTTCTCCTATGGCTACACCTTC	CASSYLGFSYGYTF
TRBV19	TRBJ2-2	TRBD2	-	TGTGCCAGTATCGGCAGCGGGGGGGTTGTCACCGGGGAGCTGTTTTTT	CASIGSGGVVTGELFF
TRBV20-1	TRBJ1-2	TRBD1	few	TGCAGTGCGAGACAGGGCCCTAACTATGGCTACACCTTC	CSARQGPNYGYTF
TRBV29-1	TRBJ1-2	-	once	TGCAGCGTTGTGACCTTTAACTATGGCTACACCTTC	CSVVTFNYGYTF
TRBV28	TRBJ2-1	-	-	TGTGCCAGCAGTTTAGAGTCAGGGGTAAACAATGAGCAGTTCTTC	CASSLESGVNNEQFF
TRBV10-3	TRBJ1-2	-	-	TGTGCCATCAGTGACCCGGGGGGTGGCTACACCTTC	CAISDPGGGYTF
TRBV3-1	TRBJ2-3	-	many	TGTGCCAGCAGCCAAGGATCCGGGGTGCGGTCAGATACGCAGTATTTT	CASSQGSGVRSDTQYF
TRBV20-1	TRBJ1-1	TRBD1	-	TGCAGTGCTACGACGGACAGGCTGAACACTGAAGCTTTCTTT	CSATTDRLNTEAFF